The 23 T cell receptor beta chains presented below share a single source sample, sequenced in a study of spatial heterogeneity in lung cancer. TCRdb re-called the 5' RACE reads with MiXCR, one entry per CDR3 protein. The table includes about 95,000 distinct CDR3 sequences, approximately 8.9% detected once. Indicated time point: sample taken at primary tumor resection. Sequencing of whole RNA from tumor, nontumor lung or frozen PBMC involved no sorting. The sample here was PBMCs, taken at surgery. The receptor set was obtained from a male donor with early-stage non-small cell lung cancer.

The rearrangement uses TRBV29-1 and TRBJ2-1, with 11 nucleotides matching TRBD2. The germline CDR1 and CDR2 sequences are SQVTM and ANQGSEA. This CDR3 region has 14 residues. Unmatched junction bases numbered 4, after V lost 7 bases and J lost 2 bases. The CDR3 loop reads CSAGLAGAYNEQFF. The CDR3 DNA follows: TGCAGCGCCGGACTAGCGGGCGCCTACAATGAGCAGTTCTTC.

The V gene is TRBV3-1, the J gene TRBJ2-5; D unclear. V lost 3 bases, J lost 5 bases, and 13 bases lay in between. The germline V gene encodes CDR1 LGHDT and CDR2 YNNKEL (reference sequence). The CDR3 has 14 amino acids. The CDR3 protein is CASSHLSPGETQYF. The CDR3 DNA sequence: TGTGCCAGCAGCCATCTCAGTCCCGGGGAGACCCAGTACTTC.

The genes are TRBV20-1 and TRBJ2-1, with 8 bases that match TRBD1. Germline trimming cut 2 bases from V and 10 bases from J; bases unmatched to any gene: 7. Germline V gene sequence: CDR1 DFQATT, CDR2 SNEGSKA (reference sequence). CDR3 size: 13 residues. CDR3 bases: TGCAGTGCTAGACCCGGGACAGGCGGGGAGCAGTTCTTC. This gives the protein CSARPGTGGEQFF.

This clonotype was detected many times. V usage is TRBV20-1 and J usage is TRBJ2-3; 12 nucleotides match TRBD2. V shed 0 bases and J 3 bases; nucleotides not matched to a gene: 1. This CDR3 has 15 residues. Germline CDR1 DFQATT, CDR2 SNEGSKA (reference sequence). The CDR3 nucleotides are TGCAGTGCTAGAGATGGGACTAGCGGGACAGATACGCAGTATTTT. Its protein product is CSARDGTSGTDTQYF.

V is TRBV5-4 and J is TRBJ2-7; D uncertain. Germline CDR1 SGHNT, CDR2 YYREEE (reference sequence). Trimming left V 3 bases short and J 5 bases short, with 9 bases between. The CDR3 runs to 12 residues. In DNA, the CDR3 is TGTGCCAGCAGCTCGGCCGTACACGAGCAGTACTTC. Its translation is CASSSAVHEQYF.

Many counts were recorded for this clonotype. The rearrangement links TRBV11-2 to TRBJ2-3; TRBD2 is a possible D gene (6 bases). V lost 2 bases and J lost 8, with 17 bases in between. The germline gives CDR1 SGHAT, CDR2 FQNNGV. The CDR3 contains 15 residues. CDR3 in DNA: TGTGCCAGCAGCTTAAACGAAGGGACCGGGAGTACGCAGTATTTT. Translated, it gives CASSLNEGTGSTQYF.

This clonotype was recorded at least ten times. This chain joins TRBV2 and TRBJ2-7; the match to TRBD2 covers 11 bases. The CDR3 has 17 amino acids. The J segment lost 3 bases and the V segment lost 4 bases, leaving 11 bases of the junction unmatched. Germline CDR1 and CDR2: SNHLY and FYNNEI. CDR3 amino acids: CASSVPPTSGAFYEQYF. In DNA form, the CDR3 reads TGTGCCAGCAGTGTACCCCCGACTAGCGGGGCGTTCTACGAGCAGTACTTC.

This clonotype was detected a few times. V is TRBV5-1 and J is TRBJ2-7; 7 bases match TRBD2. Trimming took 3 bases from V and 2 from J; bases not matched to a gene: 5. This CDR3 has 14 residues. The germline V gene encodes CDR1 SGHRS and CDR2 YFSETQ. CDR3 sequence (DNA): TGCGCCAGCAGCTACCAGCGGGGCGCCTACGAGCAGTACTTC. This gives the protein CASSYQRGAYEQYF.

This clonotype was detected many times. The chain links TRBV11-2 to TRBJ2-7; TRBD1 matches at 9 bases. Germline CDR1 is SGHAT and CDR2 is FQNNGV. This CDR3 has 15 amino acids. Germline trimming cut 4 bases from V and 5 bases from J; bases unmatched to any gene: 9. CDR3 in amino acids: CASSYPGTGRDEQYF. The DNA of the CDR3 is TGTGCCAGCAGCTACCCCGGGACAGGGAGGGACGAGCAGTACTTC.

The chain couples TRBV6-5 to TRBJ1-2; TRBD1 is a possible D gene (5 bases). Germline-derived CDR1 and CDR2 are MNHEY and SVGAGI. This CDR3 is built from 14 residues. Trimming shortened V by 8 bases and J by 0 bases, and 13 bases separated the two germline ends. The CDR3 protein is CASSRRGANYGYTF. The CDR3 DNA is TGTGCCAGCTCCCGAAGAGGGGCTAACTATGGCTACACCTTC.

This clonotype has more than one count but fewer than ten. V usage is TRBV28 and J usage is TRBJ1-1, with D maybe TRBD1 (5 bases). The CDR3 has 14 amino acids. The V gene lost 4 bases and the J gene lost 4 bases, with 13 bases spanning the gap. Germline assignment: CDR1 MDHEN and CDR2 SYDVKM. CDR3 in amino acids: CASSSRGGATEAFF. The DNA for the CDR3 is TGTGCCAGCAGTTCCCGGGGAGGGGCCACTGAAGCTTTCTTT. The full variable domain, with the rest looked up from reference TRBV28 and TRBJ1-1, is DVKVTQSSRYLVKRTGEKVFLECVQDMDHENMFWYRQDPGLGLRLIYFSYDVKMKEKGDIPEGYSVSREKKERFSLILESASTNQTSMYLCASSSRGGATEAFFGQGTRLTVV.

J is TRBJ1-2 and V is TRBV7-2; possible D gene TRBD1, 5 bases. The germline V gene encodes CDR1 SGHTA and CDR2 FQGNSA. This CDR3 comprises 17 residues. V shed 5 bases and J shed 0 bases, with 19 bases lying between them. CDR3 region: CASSRYGTEPPNYGYTF. As DNA, the CDR3 is TGTGCCAGCAGCCGATATGGGACCGAGCCGCCTAACTATGGCTACACCTTC.

This clonotype was seen ten or more times. The chain uses TRBV7-8 and TRBJ2-7, with 10 bases that match TRBD2. The V and J ends lost 4 bases and 9 bases, in that order; junction bases with no gene match: 9. The CDR3 spans 14 residues. Germline loops: CDR1 SGHVS, CDR2 FQNEAQ. CDR3 sequence (DNA): TGTGCCAGCAGCTCGTCGACTAGCGGGTTCGGGCAGTACTTC. Translating it yields CASSSSTSGFGQYF.

This clonotype was seen ten or more times. The chain has TRBV5-4 and TRBJ2-7; the D is unclear. Germline CDR1 reads SGHNT; CDR2 reads YYREEE (reference sequence). The V and J ends lost 0 bases and 3 bases respectively, with 7 bases between them. This CDR3 comprises 13 residues. The CDR3 reads CASSLGIGYEQYF. In DNA, the CDR3 is TGTGCCAGCAGCTTGGGGATAGGCTACGAGCAGTACTTC.

This clonotype was seen only a few times. The genes are TRBV11-2 and TRBJ2-7; D perhaps matches TRBD2 (6 bases). This CDR3 comprises 17 residues. V lost 4 bases to trimming and J lost 0 bases, with 19 bases between them. Germline V gene sequence: CDR1 SGHAT, CDR2 FQNNGV. CDR3 DNA: TGTGCCAGCAGCTCGAACTCGGGACTCCTAAGCTCCTACGAGCAGTACTTC. This translates into CASSSNSGLLSSYEQYF.

The chain recombines TRBV5-4 with TRBJ2-3, with 11 bases lining up with TRBD1. V gave up 5 bases and J gave up 1 base; unmatched junction bases: 9. Germline V lookup: CDR1 SGHNT, CDR2 YYREEE (reference sequence). There are 17 residues in the CDR3. The CDR3 bases are TGTGCCAGCAGAGCCGGGACAGGGGGGGTTGGCACAGATACGCAGTATTTT. This gives the protein CASRAGTGGVGTDTQYF.

This clonotype was observed a few times. The chain is built from TRBV12-3 or TRBV12-4 and TRBJ1-5; tentative D call: TRBD1 (5 bases). V was shortened by 5 bases and J by 0 bases, with 11 bases between the two germline ends. The CDR3 consists of 15 residues. The CDR3: CASSLGQSSNQPQHF. In nucleotides, the CDR3 is TGTGCCAGCAGTCTGGGGCAAAGTAGCAATCAGCCCCAGCATTTT.

This clonotype was counted many times. The chain uses TRBV29-1 and TRBJ2-7; D perhaps matches TRBD2 (5 bases). Germline CDR1 is SQVTM and CDR2 is ANQGSEA. This CDR3 has 11 residues. Trimming shortened V by 5 bases and J by 7 bases, and 12 bases separated the two germline ends. Written as DNA, the CDR3 is TGCAGCGTTACAATTACGGGGGAGCAGTACTTC. It yields the protein CSVTITGEQYF.

This clonotype was counted between two and nine times. The chain is built from TRBV7-2 and TRBJ2-4; TRBD2 agrees at 7 bases. CDR3 length equals 14 residues. Germline trimming cut 4 bases from V and 2 bases from J; bases unmatched to any gene: 2. In germline, CDR1 is SGHTA, CDR2 FQGNSA. The CDR3 here is CASSSGTTKNIQYF. CDR3 DNA: TGTGCCAGCAGCTCCGGGACTACCAAAAACATTCAGTACTTC. Full variable domain (missing parts from reference TRBV7-2 and TRBJ2-4): GAGVSQSPSNKVTEKGKDVELRCDPISGHTALYWYRQSLGQGLEFLIYFQGNSAPDKSGLPSDRFSAERTGGSVSTLTIQRTQQEDSAVYLCASSSGTTKNIQYFGAGTRLSVL.

The V call is TRBV3-1, the J call TRBJ1-1; D unresolved. Germline values: CDR1 LGHDT, CDR2 YNNKEL (reference sequence). V lost 6 bases, J lost 1 base, and 6 bases lay in between. The CDR3 is 12 amino acids. CDR3 coding DNA: TGTGCCAGCAGACAGAAGAACACTGAAGCTTTCTTT. It is translated as CASRQKNTEAFF.

A few counts support this clonotype. This chain uses TRBV10-3 with TRBJ1-5; 7 bases map to TRBD1. Trimming took 5 bases from V and 0 from J; bases not matched to a gene: 10. The CDR3 length is 17 residues. Germline-derived CDR1 and CDR2 are ENHRY and SYGVKD. The CDR3 DNA reads TGTGCCATCAGTCCGGGACAGACTCGTTATAGCAATCAGCCCCAGCATTTT. It encodes CAISPGQTRYSNQPQHF.

In its sample, this clonotype was seen many times. The chain carries TRBV20-1 and TRBJ2-7; 7 nucleotides match TRBD2. With 6 bases clipped from V and 0 bases from J, the junction kept 8 bases outside the gene matches. The CDR3 loop spans 14 amino acids. Germline lookup yields CDR1 DFQATT and CDR2 SNEGSKA (reference sequence). Here the CDR3 reads CSAPLARSSYEQYF. The DNA for the CDR3 is TGCAGTGCACCACTAGCGCGAAGCTCCTACGAGCAGTACTTC.

The chain uses TRBV11-2 and TRBJ2-3, with unresolved D. The V end was cut by 6 bases, the J end by 0 bases, with 13 bases between. The CDR3 contains 15 residues. Germline lookup yields CDR1 SGHAT and CDR2 FQNNGV. For the CDR3, the DNA is TGTGCCAGCAGACCAGATTTTTTTAGCACAGATACGCAGTATTTT. Translation gives CASRPDFFSTDTQYF.